This T cell receptor (beta chain) emerged from a study of shared clonotypes between healthy human individuals. Study-level results: The four-donor shared clonotypes exceeded non-shared clonotypes in generation probability, with non-shared ones scoring lower. Clonotype sharing among donors was expected to depend on sequencing depth.

V trimming: 0 bases; J trimming: 5 bases; junction bases outside the gene matches: 3. From germline, CDR1 is SGDLS and CDR2 YYNGEE. The CDR3 totals 14 residues. Profiling relied on immunoSEQ multiplex PCR, and the TCRdb table lists in-frame clones only, not all of them. The table lists 2 million to 2.5 million clones, more than 90% of them singletons. Regarding this clone: Antigen: not known.

Donors comprised healthy HIV-negative adults lacking recent acute infections or vaccinations. In the CD4+ fraction, cells were divided into CD45RA+ naive and CD45RA-negative memory subsets. The sequencing sample was made of naive CD4+ T cells sorted from blood. The subset is: CD45RA+ positively selected. This receptor was identified in a man between 18 and 35 years old in good health. The chain carries TRBV9 and TRBJ2-3; 7 bases match TRBD1. The CDR3 is CASSVVDREDTQYF. The CDR3 DNA reads TGTGCCAGCAGCGTAGTCGACAGGGAAGATACGCAGTATTTT.